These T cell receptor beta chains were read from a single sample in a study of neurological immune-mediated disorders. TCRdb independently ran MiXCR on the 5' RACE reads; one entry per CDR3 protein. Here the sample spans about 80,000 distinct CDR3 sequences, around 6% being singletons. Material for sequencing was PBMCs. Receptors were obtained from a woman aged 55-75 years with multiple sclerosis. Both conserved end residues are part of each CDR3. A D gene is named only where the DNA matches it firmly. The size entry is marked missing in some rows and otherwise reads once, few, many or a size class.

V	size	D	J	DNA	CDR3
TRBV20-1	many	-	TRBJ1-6	TGCAGTGCTAGGCTCGCCGGGGCGGATAATTCACCCCTCCACTTT	CSARLAGADNSPLHF
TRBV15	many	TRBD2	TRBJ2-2	TGTGCCACCAGTATGGGGGGGGACACCGGGGAGCTGTTTTTT	CATSMGGDTGELFF
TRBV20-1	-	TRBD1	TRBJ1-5	TGCAGTGCTAGAGGCAATGACAGGGGGCTGGTGAGCAATCAGCCCCAGCATTTT	CSARGNDRGLVSNQPQHF
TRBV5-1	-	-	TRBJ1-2	TGCGCCAGCAGCTTGCTGCAGTTCTATGGCTACACCTTC	CASSLLQFYGYTF
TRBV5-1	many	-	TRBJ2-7	TGCGCCAGCAGCTTGGTGTCAGGGGATTCCTACGAGCAGTACTTC	CASSLVSGDSYEQYF
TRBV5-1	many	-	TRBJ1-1	TGCGCCAGCAGCATAAGTCCAGGGCACACTGAAGCTTTCTTT	CASSISPGHTEAFF
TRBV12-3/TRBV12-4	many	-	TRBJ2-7	TGTGCCAGCAGTTTAGCCGGAAAGGGCTACGAGCAGTACTTC	CASSLAGKGYEQYF
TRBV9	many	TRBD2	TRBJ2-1	TGTGCCAGCAGCGTAGGGGGACTAGCGGGGGGCGCGTTCTTC	CASSVGGLAGGAFF
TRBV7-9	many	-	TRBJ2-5	TGTGCCAGCAGCTTAGTTACAGGGCAGGAGACCCAGTACTTC	CASSLVTGQETQYF
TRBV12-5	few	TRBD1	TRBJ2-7	TGTGCTAGTGGTCAGGGACAGTTCTACGAGCAGTACTTC	CASGQGQFYEQYF
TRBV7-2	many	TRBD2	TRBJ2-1	TGTGCCAGCAGCTCACAGGGACTAGGCCGAAGTGAGCAGTTCTTC	CASSSQGLGRSEQFF
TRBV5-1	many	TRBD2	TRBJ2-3	TGCGCCAGCAGCTATGGTAGCGGGGCCCCAGATACGCAGTATTTT	CASSYGSGAPDTQYF
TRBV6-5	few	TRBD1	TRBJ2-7	TGTGCCAGCAAACTCGGGACAGGGTATTCAAGTTGGTACTTC	CASKLGTGYSSWYF
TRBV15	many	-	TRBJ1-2	TGTGCCACCAGCACTAGGACAGCCCAGGGCTACACCTTC	CATSTRTAQGYTF
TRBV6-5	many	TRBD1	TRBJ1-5	TGTGCCAGCGACGGACAGGGACATCAGCCCCAGCATTTT	CASDGQGHQPQHF
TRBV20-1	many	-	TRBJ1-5	TGCAGTGCTAGGCCCAGGGGCGGAGGAGATCAGCCCCAGCATTTT	CSARPRGGGDQPQHF
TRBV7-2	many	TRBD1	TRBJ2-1	TGTGCCAGCAGCACGACCGGGACAGGGGGCAATGAGCAGTTCTTC	CASSTTGTGGNEQFF
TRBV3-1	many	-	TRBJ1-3	TGTGCCAGCAGCCAAGAAGGTGGAGGAAACACCATATATTTT	CASSQEGGGNTIYF
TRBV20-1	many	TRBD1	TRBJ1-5	TGCAGTGCCAACACAGGGGTCAATCAGCCCCAGCATTTT	CSANTGVNQPQHF
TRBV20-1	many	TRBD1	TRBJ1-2	TGCAGTGCTAGAGACTGGGACAGCGATACGAATGGCTACACCTTC	CSARDWDSDTNGYTF
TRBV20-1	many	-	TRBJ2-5	TGCAGTGCTAGATGGGGCCTCGGTAGCGACTGGCCCCAGTACTTC	CSARWGLGSDWPQYF
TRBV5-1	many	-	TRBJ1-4	TGCGCCAGCAGCACCACAACTAATGAAAAACTGTTTTTT	CASSTTTNEKLFF
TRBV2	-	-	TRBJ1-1	TGTGCCAGCAGTTCCGCCCCCGCGACCACTGAAGCTTTCTTT	CASSSAPATTEAFF
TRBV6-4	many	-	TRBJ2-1	TGTGCCAGCAGCCCCGAGCTCACGATTAGGGGCAATGAGCAGTTCTTC	CASSPELTIRGNEQFF
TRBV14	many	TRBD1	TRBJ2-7	TGTGCCAGCAGCCCTCCGGGACAGGGCCGGGAGCAGTACTTC	CASSPPGQGREQYF
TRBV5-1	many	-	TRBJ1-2	TGCGCCAGCACTTTAGATGGTACCTATGGCTACACCTTC	CASTLDGTYGYTF
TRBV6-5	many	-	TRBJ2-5	TGTGCCAGCAGTCGAGCGGTGGGGGTGGAGACCCAGTACTTC	CASSRAVGVETQYF
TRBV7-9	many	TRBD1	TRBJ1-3	TGTGCCAGCAGCTTAATCACAGGGGCAGGAAACACCATATATTTT	CASSLITGAGNTIYF
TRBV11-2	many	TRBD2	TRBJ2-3	TGTGCCAGCAGCGCGCTAGCGGGGGGGCCCACAGATACGCAGTATTTT	CASSALAGGPTDTQYF
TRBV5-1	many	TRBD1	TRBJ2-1	TGCGCCAGCAGCGTTGACAGGGATAATGAGCAGTTCTTC	CASSVDRDNEQFF
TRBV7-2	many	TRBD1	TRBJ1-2	TGTGCCAGCAGGACAGGGAGAGGCTACACCTTC	CASRTGRGYTF
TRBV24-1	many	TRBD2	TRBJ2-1	TGTGCCACCAGTGCTAGCGGCCTCCCTAATGAGCAGTTCTTC	CATSASGLPNEQFF
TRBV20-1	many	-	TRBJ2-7	TGCAGTGCTAGCATCGGCAGGGGTTCCTACGAGCAGTACTTC	CSASIGRGSYEQYF
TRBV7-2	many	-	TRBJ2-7	TGTGCCAGCAGCTTAGGCCCATGGGGGTCCAGCTCCTACGAGCAGTACTTC	CASSLGPWGSSSYEQYF
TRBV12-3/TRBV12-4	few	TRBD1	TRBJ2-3	TGTGCCAGCAGTACCGACAGGGGGGAGACAGATACGCAGTATTTT	CASSTDRGETDTQYF
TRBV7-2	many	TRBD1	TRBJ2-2	TGTGCCAGCAGCACACCGGACAGGGCGACCGGGGAGCTGTTTTTT	CASSTPDRATGELFF
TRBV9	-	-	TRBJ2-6	TGTGCCAGCAGCTCACAGGGTACTGGGGCCAACGTCCTGACTTTC	CASSSQGTGANVLTF
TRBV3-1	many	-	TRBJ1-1	TGTGCCAGCAGCCAAGCAGGGAGGAACACTGAAGCTTTCTTT	CASSQAGRNTEAFF
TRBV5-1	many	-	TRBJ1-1	TGCGCCAGCAGCTTGATGGTCGGTGGTATGAACACTGAAGCTTTCTTT	CASSLMVGGMNTEAFF
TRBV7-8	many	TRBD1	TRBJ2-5	TGTGCCAGCAGCTATATACAGGGGCGCAAAGAGACCCAGTACTTC	CASSYIQGRKETQYF